This T cell receptor beta chain derives from a study of blood T cell repertoires in COVID-19. Germline trimming cut 5 bases from V and 0 bases from J; bases unmatched to any gene: 7. The germline V gene encodes CDR1 SGHVS and CDR2 FQNEAQ. The CDR3 spans 16 residues. Individuals drawn from around 24 US areas were about 18 to 100 years old. The table came from immunoSEQ multiplex PCR; TCRdb's copy has only in-frame clones and leaves some out. The table has 400,000 to 550,000 clones, about 85% seen once. The receptor was derived from a woman aged 18-29 years with acute COVID-19. The chain combines TRBV7-8 with TRBJ2-7; 10 nucleotides align to TRBD2. The material sequenced was PBMCs or T cells enriched from blood (not recorded which). For the CDR3, the DNA is TGTGCCAGCAGCCCTCGGACTAGCGGTAACTCCTACGAGCAGTACTTC. It codes for CASSPRTSGNSYEQYF.